These 27 T cell receptor beta chains share one sample of origin, sequenced in a study of cytomegalovirus exposure and HLA in healthy donors. The PCR ran on 60 Vbeta and 13 Jbeta primers. Measured with immunoSEQ multiplex PCR; TCRdb has only the in-frame clones, and not every one. Among 200,000 to 300,000 clones listed, roughly 87% were seen once. Sequenced sample: PBMCs. These receptors all stem from a woman aged 40 to 55 in good health and CMV-seropositive.

V usage is TRBV30 and J usage is TRBJ1-2; 7 bases are a match to TRBD1. Germline values: CDR1 GTSNPN, CDR2 SVGIG (reference sequence). The CDR3 runs 11 residues. With 5 bases clipped from V and 4 bases from J, the junction kept 1 base outside the gene matches. The CDR3 is CAWGTVYGYTF. CDR3 bases: TGTGCCTGGGGGACAGTCTATGGCTACACCTTC.

This rearrangement joins TRBV5-1 to TRBJ2-2; D unresolved. Trimming took off 4 bases at V and 1 base at J, with 8 bases between the two ends. The length of the CDR3 is 14 residues. CDR1 is SGHRS and CDR2 is YFSETQ in the germline V gene. The CDR3 DNA reads TGCGCCAGCAGCCCGGCAGGGAACACCGGGGAGCTGTTTTTT. It encodes CASSPAGNTGELFF.

The J gene is TRBJ2-3, the V gene TRBV11-2; no firm D call. Germline-derived CDR1 and CDR2 are SGHAT and FQNNGV. V was cut by 0 bases and J by 2 bases, with 9 bases left in between. The CDR3 has 15 residues. The CDR3 nucleotides read TGTGCCAGCAGCTTAGAAGCGCCGATCACAGATACGCAGTATTTT. This sequence encodes CASSLEAPITDTQYF.

The genes are TRBV12-5 and TRBJ2-7, with TRBD2 identical over 15 bases. The CDR3 consists of 15 residues. The trim removed 5 bases at V and 6 bases at J, leaving 5 bases unmatched. The germline V gene encodes CDR1 LGHNT and CDR2 FRNRAP. The CDR3 nucleotides read TGTGCTAGTGGTGGACTAGCGGGAGGGCCCCGCGAGCAGTACTTC. Residues: CASGGLAGGPREQYF.

This clone was observed a handful of times. This rearrangement joins TRBV5-6 to TRBJ1-1; D remains ambiguous. Looked up from germline, CDR1 is SGHDT and CDR2 is YYEEEE. This CDR3 region has 13 residues. V shed 3 bases and J shed 10 bases, with 16 bases lying between them. CDR3: CASSSPGLFGAFF. Written as DNA, the CDR3 is TGTGCCAGCAGCTCTCCAGGTTTGTTCGGAGCTTTCTTT.

This chain uses TRBV5-6 with TRBJ2-4; possible D gene TRBD2, 5 bases. Per the germline V gene, CDR1 is SGHDT and CDR2 is YYEEEE. The CDR3 totals 13 residues. V was shortened by 0 bases and J by 8 bases, with 9 bases between the two germline ends. The CDR3 sequence: CASSLGRADIQYF. CDR3 coding DNA: TGTGCCAGCAGCTTGGGGCGGGCGGACATTCAGTACTTC.

The gene calls are TRBV30 and TRBJ2-1; TRBD2 aligns across 9 bases. Germline V lookup: CDR1 GTSNPN, CDR2 SVGIG (reference sequence). The CDR3 covers 14 residues. J gave up 4 bases and V 6 bases, and 7 bases lay outside the gene matches. CDR3 region: CACGSGGVYNEQFF. DNA for the CDR3: TGTGCCTGTGGTAGCGGGGGAGTATACAATGAGCAGTTCTTC.

CDR3 amino acids: CASSTGVNTIYF. CDR3 nucleotide sequence: TGCGCCAGCAGCACAGGGGTAAACACCATATATTTT. The chain has TRBV4-1 and TRBJ1-3; TRBD1 matches at 7 bases. The germline V gene has CDR1 MGHRA and CDR2 YSYEKL. With V trimmed by 5 bases and J by 6 bases, 1 base remained unmatched. The length of the CDR3 is 12 residues.

This chain joins TRBV27 and TRBJ1-1; a weak D match, TRBD1 (5 bases). This CDR3 comprises 17 residues. Trimming stripped 6 bases from V and 1 base from J, with 21 bases between. Germline assignment: CDR1 MNHEY and CDR2 SMNVEV (reference sequence). CDR3: CASRPRGSQARNTEAFF. For the CDR3, the DNA is TGTGCCAGCAGACCAAGGGGCTCACAGGCGCGGAACACTGAAGCTTTCTTT.

J is TRBJ1-2 and V is TRBV5-1, with D tentatively TRBD1 (6 bases). Germline V CDR1 and CDR2: SGHRS, YFSETQ. V lost 0 bases and J lost 8, with 8 bases in between. The CDR3 extends over 12 amino acids. CDR3 in amino acids: CASSLDRVGYTF. Here the CDR3 DNA reads TGCGCCAGCAGCTTGGACAGGGTCGGCTACACCTTC. Supplemented by reference TRBV5-1 and TRBJ1-2, the full variable domain reads KAGVTQTPRYLIKTRGQQVTLSCSPISGHRSVSWYQQTPGQGLQFLFEYFSETQRNKGNFPGRFSGRQFSNSRSEMNVSTLELGDSALYLCASSLDRVGYTFGSGTRLTVV.

This rearrangement joins TRBV4-2 to TRBJ1-2; TRBD1 matches at 7 bases. The CDR3 loop spans 16 amino acids. In germline, CDR1 is LGHNA, CDR2 YNFKEQ. V gave up 0 bases and J gave up 8 bases; unmatched junction bases: 12. The CDR3 here is CASSQDPGDRAWGYTF. CDR3 sequence (DNA): TGTGCCAGCAGCCAAGATCCGGGCGACAGGGCATGGGGCTACACCTTC.

This sequence joins TRBV25-1 and TRBJ1-1; unclear D gene. CDR1 MGHDK and CDR2 SYGVNS come from the germline V gene. CDR3 size: 15 residues. V was shortened by 1 base and J by 4 bases, with 13 bases between the two germline ends. CDR3 bases: TGTGCCAGCAGTGAATCCGCAGCAGGTTCCACTGAAGCTTTCTTT. Its translation is CASSESAAGSTEAFF.

This clone was counted a single time. V gene TRBV23-1 combines with J gene TRBJ1-2; D might be TRBD1 (5 bases). TRBV23-1 qualifies as an ORF whose function is uncertain. The CDR3 runs 11 residues. CDR3 sequence: CRAGPIYGYTF. The CDR3 region has the DNA TGCAGGGCAGGGCCGATATATGGCTACACCTTC.

This chain connects TRBV7-3 to TRBJ2-7, with D possibly TRBD1 on 6 matching bases. This CDR3 spans 14 amino acids. The germline CDR1 and CDR2 sequences are SGHTA and FQGTGA. Trimming stripped 1 base from V and 2 bases from J, with 9 bases between. CDR3 nucleotides: TGTGCCAGCAGCTTAAGGGGGCGCCCCTACGAGCAGTACTTC. This codes for CASSLRGRPYEQYF.

The chain is built from TRBV7-2 and TRBJ1-1; TRBD1 aligns across 8 bases. V was pared by 5 bases and J by 5 bases, with 10 bases of the junction left unmatched. The CDR3 is 15 amino acids. CDR1 SGHTA and CDR2 FQGNSA come from the germline V gene. CDR3 loop: CASSPRDRPATEAFF. The CDR3 DNA sequence: TGTGCCAGCAGCCCCCGGGACAGGCCGGCAACTGAAGCTTTCTTT.

This clone came up once. The chain is built from TRBV7-2 and TRBJ2-5; TRBD1 is a possible D gene (5 bases). The germline V gene has CDR1 SGHTA and CDR2 FQGNSA. V lost 5 bases and J 0 bases, leaving 10 bases between the germline ends. There are 14 residues in the CDR3. Here the CDR3 reads CASSLQVYQETQYF. The CDR3 DNA follows: TGTGCCAGCAGCCTACAGGTTTACCAAGAGACCCAGTACTTC.

The chain joins TRBV19 to TRBJ2-1, with a possible D match to TRBD1 (5 bases). V dropped 2 bases and J dropped 9 bases, with 11 bases sitting between them. The CDR3 has 13 amino acids. Looked up from germline, CDR1 is LNHDA and CDR2 is SQIVND (reference sequence). The DNA for the CDR3 is TGTGCCAGTAGTATAAGCAGGGTTAGTGAGCAGTTCTTC. Translation: CASSISRVSEQFF.

The chain links TRBV30 to TRBJ1-1; possibly TRBD1 for D (6 bases). V lost 8 bases and J lost 0, with 13 bases in between. There are 13 residues in the CDR3. Germline-derived CDR1 and CDR2 are GTSNPN and SVGIG (reference sequence). DNA for the CDR3: TGTGCCCACCAGGGGTCCATGAACACTGAAGCTTTCTTT. Protein product: CAHQGSMNTEAFF.

This rearrangement joins TRBV7-8 to TRBJ1-2; 9 bases map to TRBD1. Germline-derived CDR1 and CDR2 are SGHVS and FQNEAQ. CDR3 length: 16 residues. The trim removed 4 bases at V and 4 bases at J, leaving 10 bases unmatched. The CDR3: CASSSTGGQGAYGYTF. CDR3 coding DNA: TGTGCCAGCAGCTCCACGGGGGGACAGGGAGCCTATGGCTACACCTTC.

The DNA of the CDR3 is TGTGCCAGCAGCTCCCGGGGGACTAGCAGGTACCAAGAGACCCAGTACTTC. It is translated as CASSSRGTSRYQETQYF. V usage is TRBV7-9 and J usage is TRBJ2-5; TRBD2 matches at 9 bases. Per the germline V gene, CDR1 is SEHNR and CDR2 is FQNEAQ (reference sequence). The CDR3 consists of 17 residues. V shed 4 bases and J 0 bases; nucleotides not matched to a gene: 9.

This clone was seen only once. The gene calls are TRBV11-2 and TRBJ2-1; 8 bases line up with TRBD2. V lost 4 bases to trimming and J lost 7 bases; unmatched junction nucleotides: 9. This CDR3 spans 15 amino acids. CDR1 SGHAT and CDR2 FQNNGV come from the germline V gene. DNA of the CDR3: TGTGCCAGCAGCTCCCGGGGGGGCCTTTTGAATGAGCAGTTCTTC. Amino acid sequence: CASSSRGGLLNEQFF.

This clone was counted between two and nine times. The chain is built from TRBV11-3 and TRBJ2-7, with 8 bases aligning to TRBD2. Germline lookup yields CDR1 SGHNT and CDR2 YENEEA. The CDR3 totals 13 residues. With V trimmed by 3 bases and J by 8 bases, 6 bases remained unmatched. The CDR3 is CASSLAAGGKQYF. CDR3 DNA sequence: TGTGCCAGCAGCTTGGCGGCGGGGGGAAAGCAGTACTTC.

The genes are TRBV6-5 and TRBJ1-1; D gene unclear. V dropped 0 bases and J dropped 4 bases, with 12 bases sitting between them. The CDR3 has 15 residues. Germline CDR1 MNHEY, CDR2 SVGAGI. The CDR3 sequence: CASSYSGHPGTEAFF. The CDR3 nucleotides are TGTGCCAGCAGTTACTCGGGCCACCCCGGCACTGAAGCTTTCTTT.

The V gene is TRBV9, the J gene TRBJ1-4; the match to TRBD1 covers 7 bases. The germline V gene has CDR1 SGDLS and CDR2 YYNGEE. This CDR3 has 17 amino acids. With 0 bases clipped from V and 4 bases from J, the junction kept 9 bases outside the gene matches. CDR3 sequence reads: CASSVGTNNRGNEKLFF. As DNA, the CDR3 is TGTGCCAGCAGCGTAGGGACTAATAACAGGGGTAATGAAAAACTGTTTTTT.

The chain employs TRBV28 and TRBJ1-1; D is ambiguous. The CDR3 covers 14 residues. Between the trimmed V and J ends, which lost 2 bases and 0 bases, there was a span of 7 bases. Germline values: CDR1 MDHEN, CDR2 SYDVKM. CDR3 coding DNA: TGTGCCAGCAGTTTAACATCCCTGAACACTGAAGCTTTCTTT. Amino acids: CASSLTSLNTEAFF.

The chain links TRBV13 to TRBJ1-1; TRBD1 is a possible D gene (6 bases). Deletions cut 4 bases from V and 1 base from J, with 16 bases between. This CDR3 spans 16 amino acids. Germline-derived CDR1 and CDR2 are PRHDT and FYEKMQ (reference sequence). As DNA, the CDR3 is TGTGCCAGCAGCTCCCATACCGGGACAAGGAACACTGAAGCTTTCTTT. It encodes CASSSHTGTRNTEAFF.

The CDR3 region is CASSAGLARTYEQYF. In DNA, the CDR3 is TGTGCCAGCAGCGCGGGACTAGCGCGAACCTACGAGCAGTACTTC. The chain carries TRBV9 and TRBJ2-7; 10 nucleotides match TRBD2. V trimming: 3 bases; J trimming: 2 bases; junction bases outside the gene matches: 5. The germline gives CDR1 SGDLS, CDR2 YYNGEE. This CDR3 is 15 amino acids long.